This TCR beta chain was observed in a study of shared clonotypes between healthy human individuals. Study background: CD4 naive and memory got three plates each, CD8 naive two, CD8 memory one. Broader study findings: The four-donor shared clonotypes exceeded non-shared clonotypes in generation probability, with non-shared ones scoring lower.

The authors ran the assay at deep level. TCRdb keeps only in-frame clones here, not all; method: immunoSEQ multiplex PCR. The table shows around 2.5 million clones, with roughly 93% occurring only once. Details on this clone: Its antigen is as yet unknown.

The source of this sequence is a man between 18 and 29 years old in good health. Some clones in this sample may be carry-over from other donors' samples. The sample comprised naive CD4+ T cells from PBMCs. Subset described: CD45RA+ positively selected.

The CDR3 DNA follows: TGTGCCAGCAGTTTAACCGGGCCCACTGAAGCTTTCTTT. Translating it yields CASSLTGPTEAFF. This chain connects TRBV28 to TRBJ1-1; no reliable D call. The CDR3 is 13 amino acids. The ends were cut back, 2 bases at V and 4 bases at J, with 8 bases in the middle. Germline CDR1 and CDR2: MDHEN and SYDVKM.